This T cell receptor beta chain was sequenced during a study of memory CD4+ T cells and cytomegalovirus serostatus. Germline V gene data show CDR1 as SGHKS and CDR2 as YYEKEE (reference sequence). CDR3 length: 14 residues. Trimming removed 3 bases from V and 0 bases from J, with 9 bases in between. Study conclusions and caveats: CD4+ memory repertoires contained about two fifths of the 164 reported CMV TCRbeta sequences. The CMV-associated TCR signature appears largely within the CD4+ memory repertoire.

Generated by immunoSEQ multiplex PCR, the TCRdb table keeps only in-frame clones and is missing some. Of approximately 51,000 clones in the sample, 74% were seen once. The sort gate was single viable CD3+CD4+CD8-CD45RO+ cells for memory CD4+ T cells. Total CD4+ T cells were enriched by CD4 positive selection. With respect to this clone: Its specificity is unknown.

This TCR was recovered from an adult in good health and CMV-seropositive. The specimen sequenced was memory CD4+ T cells from blood. The chain has TRBV5-5 and TRBJ1-1; D gene ambiguous. CDR3: CASSSERLNTEAFF. The CDR3 DNA sequence: TGTGCCAGCAGCTCGGAGCGATTGAACACTGAAGCTTTCTTT.